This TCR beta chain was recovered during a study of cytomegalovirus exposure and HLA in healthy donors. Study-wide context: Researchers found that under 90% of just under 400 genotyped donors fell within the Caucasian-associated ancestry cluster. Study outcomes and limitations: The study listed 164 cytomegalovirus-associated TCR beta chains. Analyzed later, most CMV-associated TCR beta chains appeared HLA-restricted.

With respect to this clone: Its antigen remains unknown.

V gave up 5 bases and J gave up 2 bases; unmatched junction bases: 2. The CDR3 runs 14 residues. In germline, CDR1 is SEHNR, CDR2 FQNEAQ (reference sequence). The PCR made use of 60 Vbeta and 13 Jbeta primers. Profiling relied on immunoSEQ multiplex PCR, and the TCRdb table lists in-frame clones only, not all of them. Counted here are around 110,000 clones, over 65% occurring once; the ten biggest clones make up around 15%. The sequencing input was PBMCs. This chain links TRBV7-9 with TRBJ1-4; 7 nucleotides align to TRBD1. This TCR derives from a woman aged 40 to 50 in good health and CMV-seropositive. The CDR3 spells CASSPGGTNEKLFF. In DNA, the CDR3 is TGTGCCAGCAGCCCAGGGGGGACTAATGAAAAACTGTTTTTT.